This T cell receptor (beta chain) emerged from a study of blood T cell repertoires in COVID-19. The junction had 5 bases not matched to a gene; V was cut back by 6 bases and J by 1 base. Germline V lookup: CDR1 SNHLY, CDR2 FYNNEI. The CDR3 length is 15 residues. In the authors' workflow: Amplification of reference gene primers provided the estimated nucleated cell counts. Clones were read by immunoSEQ multiplex PCR, and TCRdb kept only the in-frame ones, dropping some. Clonal size and the V and J genes are those of that table, whereas D and trimming came from the DNA. The sample carries roughly 130,000 clones, roughly 86% recorded once.

The gene calls are TRBV2 and TRBJ1-2; 10 bases match TRBD1. Sequenced input: peripheral blood. This TCR came from a woman aged 60-70 years with acute or convalescent COVID-19. CDR3 residues: CASREDRGDNYGYTF. The CDR3 DNA reads as TGTGCCAGCAGGGAGGACAGGGGGGATAACTATGGCTACACCTTC.